This T cell receptor beta chain was sequenced in a study of blood T cell repertoires in COVID-19. Study as a whole: Sites in the United States, Italy and Spain provided acute and convalescent COVID-19 samples.

Cohort 3 donors counted as recovered after two negative PCRs, clearance, or resolved symptoms. Sequenced by immunoSEQ multiplex PCR; TCRdb stores in-frame clones only, minus some. The profile covers about half a million clones, with about 88% appearing a single time and more than 7.5% taken by the ten largest. This clone was seen just once. CDR3 length equals 17 residues. V lost 0 bases to trimming and J lost 5 bases; unmatched junction nucleotides: 8. Germline-derived CDR1 and CDR2 are SEHNR and FQNEAQ (reference sequence). The sequenced material came from PBMCs or T cells enriched from blood (not recorded which). The chain combines TRBV7-9 with TRBJ2-1; 9 nucleotides agree with TRBD1. This TCR was sampled from a woman aged 60 to 75 who had recovered from COVID-19. CDR3 residues: CASSLAPGQGPNNEQFF. The CDR3 DNA reads TGTGCCAGCAGCTTAGCGCCGGGACAGGGTCCAAACAATGAGCAGTTCTTC.